Below, 5 T cell receptor beta chains from the same sample are listed, as sequenced in a study of T cell responses to AZD1222 COVID-19 vaccine. Sequencing used immunoSEQ multiplex PCR; TCRdb keeps in-frame clones, though not all of them. This sample has around 130,000 clones, with around 90% found just once. The specimen comprised peripheral blood, sampled 28 days after the second AZD1222 dose. The receptors shown here come from an adult who received the AZD1222 COVID-19 vaccine.

This chain links TRBV4-2 with TRBJ1-3; perhaps TRBD1 as D (6 bases). Per germline, CDR1 LGHNA and CDR2 YNFKEQ. Trimming removed 3 bases at V and 2 bases at J, with 11 bases between. The CDR3 loop spans 15 amino acids. CDR3 sequence reads: CASSHVTGTGNTIYF. The CDR3 region has the DNA TGTGCCAGCAGCCACGTCACAGGGACTGGAAACACCATATATTTT.

The V and J genes are TRBV18 and TRBJ1-1; a weak D match, TRBD1 (5 bases). Deletions cut 3 bases from V and 9 bases from J, with 14 bases between. Germline CDR1 is KGHSH and CDR2 is LQKENI. The CDR3 extends over 13 amino acids. CDR3 residues: CASSPNEGRKAFF. CDR3 DNA: TGTGCCAGCTCACCCAATGAGGGACGGAAAGCTTTCTTT. Filled out from reference TRBV18 and TRBJ1-1, the complete variable domain reads NAGVMQNPRHLVRRRGQEARLRCSPMKGHSHVYWYRQLPEEGLKFMVYLQKENIIDESGMPKERFSAEFPKEGPSILRIQQVVRGDSAAYFCASSPNEGRKAFFGQGTRLTVV.

The chain links TRBV4-3 to TRBJ1-2; tentative D call: TRBD1 (5 bases). Looked up from germline, CDR1 is LGHNA and CDR2 is YSLEER. V was trimmed by 3 bases and J by 5 bases, leaving 16 bases between them. This CDR3 has 15 residues. The CDR3 sequence is CASSQAPGTDYGYTF. In DNA form, the CDR3 reads TGCGCCAGCAGCCAGGCACCCGGGACCGATTATGGCTACACCTTC.

This clone was recorded a few times. This chain joins TRBV2 and TRBJ2-6, with D possibly matching TRBD2 (5 bases). V was clipped by 7 bases and J by 4 bases, with 17 bases between them. The CDR3 totals 16 residues. Germline V CDR1 and CDR2: SNHLY, FYNNEI. CDR3 nucleotide sequence: TGTGCCAGCATGGAGCGGACCTTAACGGGGGCCAACGTCCTGACTTTC. This encodes CASMERTLTGANVLTF.

The chain couples TRBV18 to TRBJ2-7; 8 bases are a match to TRBD1. Trimming took 6 bases from V and 6 from J; bases not matched to a gene: 13. The CDR3 consists of 15 residues. Germline V gives CDR1 KGHSH, CDR2 LQKENI. As DNA, the CDR3 is TGTGCCAGCTCTGTCATCGGGACAGGCGAGTCCGAGCAGTACTTC. It is translated as CASSVIGTGESEQYF.